This entry concerns a single TCR beta chain. Its antigen is not identified. The V and J ends lost 4 bases and 4 bases respectively, with 13 bases between them. Per germline, CDR1 SNHLY and CDR2 FYNNEI. CDR3 length equals 14 residues. This sample was included in a study of CD8 T cells in ankylosing spondylitis. Via MiXCR, TCRdb re-called the 5' RACE reads, giving one row per CDR3 protein. This repertoire shows 220,000 or so distinct CDR3 sequences, approximately 16% found once; its top ten account for roughly 43%. The study's findings and limits: Typical of ankylosing spondylitis blood, it appeared, was a TCR beta motif of about eight highly homologous variants.

This TCR was recovered from a male donor with ankylosing spondylitis. The gene calls are TRBV2 and TRBJ1-2; D ambiguous. Sequenced: blood, either unsorted or a sorted T cell fraction (not recorded which). The CDR3 DNA sequence: TGTGCCAGCAGTGCAGCCCAGGAGAGCTATGGCTACACCTTC. Translated: CASSAAQESYGYTF.